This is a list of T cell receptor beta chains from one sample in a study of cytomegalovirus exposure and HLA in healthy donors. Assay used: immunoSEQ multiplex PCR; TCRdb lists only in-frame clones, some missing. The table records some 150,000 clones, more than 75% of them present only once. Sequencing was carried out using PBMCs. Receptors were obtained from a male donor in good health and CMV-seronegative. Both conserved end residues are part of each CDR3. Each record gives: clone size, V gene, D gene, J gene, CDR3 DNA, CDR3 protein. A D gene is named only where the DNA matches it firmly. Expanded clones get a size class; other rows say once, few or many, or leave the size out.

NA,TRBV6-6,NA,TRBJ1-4,TGTGCCAGCAGTTACACCCGGAGGCAAACTAATGAAAAACTGTTTTTT,CASSYTRRQTNEKLFF
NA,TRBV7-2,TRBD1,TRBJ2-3,TGTGCCAGCAAAGCCAGGGGGTTCCACACAGATACGCAGTATTTT,CASKARGFHTDTQYF
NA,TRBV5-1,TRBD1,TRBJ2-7,TGCGCCAGCAGCCCGGGACAGGGGGCGCGTGAGCAGTACTTC,CASSPGQGAREQYF
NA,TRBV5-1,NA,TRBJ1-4,TGCGCCCCCCCGGTGCTTAATGAAAAACTGTTTTTT,CAPPVLNEKLFF
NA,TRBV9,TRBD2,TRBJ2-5,TGTGCCAGCAGCGTAGATGGTAGACTAGCGGGGGGCCGAGAGACCCAGTACTTC,CASSVDGRLAGGRETQYF
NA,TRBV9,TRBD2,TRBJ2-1,TGTGCCAGCAGCTTAGGGACTAGCGGGGGCACCTACAATGAGCAGTTCTTC,CASSLGTSGGTYNEQFF
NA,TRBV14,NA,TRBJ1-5,TGTGCCAGCAGCCCCAGGGTACACCAGCCCCAGCATTTT,CASSPRVHQPQHF
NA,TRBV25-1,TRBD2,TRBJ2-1,TGTGCCAGCAGTGATGCGGGGGGGGGCTACAATGAGCAGTTCTTC,CASSDAGGGYNEQFF
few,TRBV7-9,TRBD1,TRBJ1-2,TGTGCCAGCAGCTTAGCATGGACAGGCAAAGGCTACACCTTC,CASSLAWTGKGYTF
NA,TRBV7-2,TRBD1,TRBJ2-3,TGTGCCAGCAGCTTAAGCGGGACAGGGATAACAGATACGCAGTATTTT,CASSLSGTGITDTQYF
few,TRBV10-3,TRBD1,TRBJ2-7,TGTGCCATCAAGGGGACAGGGTGGGACGAGCAGTACTTC,CAIKGTGWDEQYF
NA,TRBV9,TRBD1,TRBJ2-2,TGTGCCAGCAGCAGCCGGACAGGATATTCAAACACCGGGGAGCTGTTTTTT,CASSSRTGYSNTGELFF
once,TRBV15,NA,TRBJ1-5,TGTGCCACCAGCAGAGGGACAGATCAGCCCCAGCATTTT,CATSRGTDQPQHF
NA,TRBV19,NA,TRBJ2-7,TGTGCCAGTAGTGAGCAGGGGGGCCCCTACGAGCAGTACTTC,CASSEQGGPYEQYF
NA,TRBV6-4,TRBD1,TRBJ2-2,TGTGCCAGCAGTGATTCAGGGGGCTTGAACACCGGGGAGCTGTTTTTT,CASSDSGGLNTGELFF
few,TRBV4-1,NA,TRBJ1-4,TGCGCCAGCAGCCAAGACGAGGGCAATAATGAAAAACTGTTTTTT,CASSQDEGNNEKLFF
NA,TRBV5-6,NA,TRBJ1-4,TGTGCCAGCAGCTTAGGCGGGCATGGAGAAAAACTGTTTTTT,CASSLGGHGEKLFF
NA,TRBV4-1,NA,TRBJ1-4,TGCGCCAGCGGTGGGCGCTCGGCAACTAATGAAAAACTGTTTTTT,CASGGRSATNEKLFF
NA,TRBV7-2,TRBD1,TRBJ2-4,TGTGCCAGCCAACAGGGGGCGGGAAACATTCAGTACTTC,CASQQGAGNIQYF
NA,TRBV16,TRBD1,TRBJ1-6,TGTGCCAGCAGCCCGGGACAGCCGTATTCACCCCTCCACTTT,CASSPGQPYSPLHF
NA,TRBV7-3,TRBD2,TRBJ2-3,TGTGCCAGCAGCCTCTATGGCGGGGGGGCGGATACGCAGTATTTT,CASSLYGGGADTQYF
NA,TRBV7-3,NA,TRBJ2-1,TGTGCCAGCAGCTTAAAAACTAGCCATGAGCAGTTCTTC,CASSLKTSHEQFF
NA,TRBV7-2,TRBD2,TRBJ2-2,TGTGCCAGCAGCTTAGTTGGCGGGGGGAACACCGGGGAGCTGTTTTTT,CASSLVGGGNTGELFF
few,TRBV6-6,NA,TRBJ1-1,TGTGCCAGCAGTTATCGGGGAGAGAATGAAGCTTTCTTT,CASSYRGENEAFF
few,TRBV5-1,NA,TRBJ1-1,TGCGCCAGCAGCCCAACAGGGCGGGTGAACACTGAAGCTTTCTTT,CASSPTGRVNTEAFF
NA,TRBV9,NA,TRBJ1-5,TGTGCCAGCAGCCGGACAGAGATCAATCAGCCCCAGCATTTT,CASSRTEINQPQHF
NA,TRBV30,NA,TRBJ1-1,TGTGCCTGGAATTTTCTCGGAGGAAACACTGAAGCTTTCTTT,CAWNFLGGNTEAFF
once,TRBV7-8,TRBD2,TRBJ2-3,TGTGCCAGCAGCCTCTTACCAACTAGCGGGGGGGCAGATACGCAGTATTTT,CASSLLPTSGGADTQYF
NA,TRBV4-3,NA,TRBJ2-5,TGCGCCAGCAGCCAGTGGGGGGTTGCGGAGACCCAGTACTTC,CASSQWGVAETQYF
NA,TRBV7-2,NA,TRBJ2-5,TGTGCCAGCAGCCCTGGACTGACACAAGAGACCCAGTACTTC,CASSPGLTQETQYF
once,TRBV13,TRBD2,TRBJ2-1,TGTGCCAGCAGCCCCGGTCGACTAGCGGGGGGGCCCTCCCCGTTCTTC,CASSPGRLAGGPSPFF
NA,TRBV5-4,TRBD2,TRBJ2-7,TGTGCCAGCAGCAAGGGAGGGGAGTATTACGAGCAGTACTTC,CASSKGGEYYEQYF
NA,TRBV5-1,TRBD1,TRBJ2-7,TGCGCCAGCAGCTCCCATCCGCCGGGACAGGGCTACGAGCAGTACTTC,CASSSHPPGQGYEQYF
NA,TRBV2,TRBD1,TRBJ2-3,TGTGCCAGCCTTGACAGGGCGAGGGCAGATACGCAGTATTTT,CASLDRARADTQYF
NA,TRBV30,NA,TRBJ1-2,TGTGCCTGGAGTGTAACGGCAAGGAGCTATGGCTACACCTTC,CAWSVTARSYGYTF
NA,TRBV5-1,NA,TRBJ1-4,TGCGCCAGCAGCTTGGACCCCCAGTCTCCGGGTAATGAAAAACTGTTTTTT,CASSLDPQSPGNEKLFF
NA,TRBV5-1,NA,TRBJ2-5,TGCGCCAGCAGCTTGGTTTCTTCTCAAGAGACCCAGTACTTC,CASSLVSSQETQYF
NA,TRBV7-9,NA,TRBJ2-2,TGTGCCAGCAGCCCGACAAGTGGGGCCACCGGGGAGCTGTTTTTT,CASSPTSGATGELFF
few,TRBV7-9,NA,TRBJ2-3,TGTGCCAGTCTAGGACAGCTCACAGATACGCAGTATTTT,CASLGQLTDTQYF
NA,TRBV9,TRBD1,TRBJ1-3,TGTGCCAGCAGCGAAACAGGGGCAGGAAACACCATATATTTT,CASSETGAGNTIYF
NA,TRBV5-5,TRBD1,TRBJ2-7,TGTGCCAGCACAGACAGGGGCTACTCCTACGAGCAGTACTTC,CASTDRGYSYEQYF
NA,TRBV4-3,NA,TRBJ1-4,TGCGCCAGCAGCCAGGACAGTGAAGAAGAAAAACTGTTTTTT,CASSQDSEEEKLFF
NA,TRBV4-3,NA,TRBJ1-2,TGCGCCAGCAGCCAAGAAGGTGGAGGGCTCTATGGCTACACCTTC,CASSQEGGGLYGYTF
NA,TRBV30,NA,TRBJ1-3,TGTGCCTGGGGGGGGGATGGAAACACCATATATTTT,CAWGGDGNTIYF
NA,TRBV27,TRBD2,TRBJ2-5,TGTGCCAGCAGTTTCTTGCGGGGGGCCCAAGAGACCCAGTACTTC,CASSFLRGAQETQYF
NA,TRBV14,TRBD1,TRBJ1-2,TGTGCCAGCAGCCCCGGACAGGGTACGATAGCTAACTATGGCTACACCTTC,CASSPGQGTIANYGYTF
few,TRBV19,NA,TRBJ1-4,TGTGCCAGTAGGACTATGTCCTCTAATGAAAAACTGTTTTTT,CASRTMSSNEKLFF
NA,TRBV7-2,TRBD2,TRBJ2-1,TGTGCCAGCAGCTTAGTAGCGGGGGGGAGCTCCTACAATGAGCAGTTCTTC,CASSLVAGGSSYNEQFF
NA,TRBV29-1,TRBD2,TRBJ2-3,TGCAGCTCCATTCTAGCGGGGGGAGCCACAGATACGCAGTATTTT,CSSILAGGATDTQYF
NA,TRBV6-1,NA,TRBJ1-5,TGTGCCAGCAGTGAGGGAGTCAATCAGCCCCAGCATTTT,CASSEGVNQPQHF
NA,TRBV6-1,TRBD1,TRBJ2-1,TGTGCCAGCAGTGGACAGGGGGCAAACTACAATGAGCAGTTCTTC,CASSGQGANYNEQFF
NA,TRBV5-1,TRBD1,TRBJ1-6,TGCGCCAGCAGCCCAGCCGGACAGGCGTTTTCGGCCCGTGTTTCACCCCTCCACTTT,CASSPAGQAFSARVSPLHF
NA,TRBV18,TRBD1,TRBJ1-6,TGTGCCAGCTCACCACCGGGACAGGGGAATTCACCCCTCCACTTT,CASSPPGQGNSPLHF
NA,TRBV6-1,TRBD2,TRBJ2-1,TGTGCCACCAAGACAACTAGCGGGGGGTACAATGAGCAGTTCTTC,CATKTTSGGYNEQFF
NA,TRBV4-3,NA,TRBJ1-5,TGCGCCAGCAGCCATGCGGCCTTTGATCAGCCCCAGCATTTT,CASSHAAFDQPQHF
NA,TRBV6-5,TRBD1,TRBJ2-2,TGTGCCAGCCTTGCAGGGGGCACCGGGGAGCTGTTTTTT,CASLAGGTGELFF
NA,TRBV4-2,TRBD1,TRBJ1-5,TGTGCCAGCAGCCATGCAGGGCAGGGGGTGCAAGGGGATCCCCAGCATTTT,CASSHAGQGVQGDPQHF
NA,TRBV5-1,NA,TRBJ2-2,TGCGCCAGCAGCTTAGCCATGGTGAACACCGGGGAGCTGTTTTTT,CASSLAMVNTGELFF
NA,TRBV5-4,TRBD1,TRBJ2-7,TGTGCCAGCAGCTTGGGACAGGGGATCGGAGGGGATTCCTACGAGCAGTACTTC,CASSLGQGIGGDSYEQYF
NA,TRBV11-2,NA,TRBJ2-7,TGTGCCAGCAGCCTACAGCGGCGGTCCCCGTACGAGCAGTACTTC,CASSLQRRSPYEQYF